A single TCR beta chain is shown here with its context. The antigen is not known. This entry is derived from a study of T cells in narcolepsy. Study results and limitations: Comparing one patient's CSF and blood CD4+ clonotypes highlighted HCRT- and TRIB2-specific autoreactive clonotypes.

The CDR3 extends over 15 amino acids. Per the germline V gene, CDR1 is MDHEN and CDR2 is SYDVKM. Deletions cut 3 bases from V and 6 bases from J, with 15 bases between. Sequenced by immunoSEQ multiplex PCR; TCRdb stores in-frame clones only, minus some. This sample has 25,000 to 35,000 clones, with about four fifths found just once. J is TRBJ2-1 and V is TRBV28; possibly TRBD2 for D (6 bases). This TCR was recovered from a human donor in good health. The specimen was memory (CD45RA-) CD4+ T cells from blood. The CDR3 sequence: CASSLTSFYGNEQFF. The DNA of the CDR3 is TGTGCCAGCAGTTTGACTAGTTTTTATGGCAATGAGCAGTTCTTC.